Listed below are T cell receptor beta chains from one sample, sequenced in a study of cytomegalovirus exposure and HLA in healthy donors. Measured with immunoSEQ multiplex PCR; TCRdb has only the in-frame clones, and not every one. The sample has 170,000 or so clones; 84% are singletons. The sample was PBMCs. These receptor sequences come from a boy younger than 10 in good health and CMV-seronegative. Both conserved end residues are part of each CDR3.

CDR3: CASSLKQGADTQYF
J: TRBJ2-3
V: TRBV18

CDR3: CASSLGLDQETQYF
J: TRBJ2-5
V: TRBV7-2

CDR3: CASSIRRAGQETQYF
J: TRBJ2-5
V: TRBV19

CDR3: CASSVTGGERNIQYF
J: TRBJ2-4
V: TRBV18

CDR3: CASSYNSGPGELFF
J: TRBJ2-2
V: TRBV6-5

CDR3: CASSPEPGDQPQHF
J: TRBJ1-5
V: TRBV2

CDR3: CASSADRAAETQYF
J: TRBJ2-5
V: TRBV7-2

CDR3: CASSAVGTGDGYTF
J: TRBJ1-2
V: TRBV9

CDR3: CASSPGTLNTEAFF
J: TRBJ1-1
V: TRBV5-1

CDR3: CASSIRTSQETQYF
J: TRBJ2-5
V: TRBV2

CDR3: CASSAPGTPGKGQYF
J: TRBJ2-7
V: TRBV25-1

CDR3: CASSFSPGGGEQYF
J: TRBJ2-7
V: TRBV27

CDR3: CASSIPLRQGVNTEAFF
J: TRBJ1-1
V: TRBV19

CDR3: CASSQGGLAGEGDTQYF
J: TRBJ2-3
V: TRBV4-1

CDR3: CASSLQGDTEAFF
J: TRBJ1-1
V: TRBV7-6

CDR3: CASSTSFEQYF
J: TRBJ2-7
V: TRBV6-6

CDR3: CASSLVIGGAGTEAFF
J: TRBJ1-1
V: TRBV28

CDR3: CASSESGRVNTEAFF
J: TRBJ1-1
V: TRBV2

CDR3: CAWRPGRNAPQHF
J: TRBJ1-5
V: TRBV30

CDR3: CSGAQGSNTEAFF
J: TRBJ1-1
V: TRBV29-1

CDR3: CASSTRDRASPYEQYF
J: TRBJ2-7
V: TRBV13

CDR3: CSVETPREGEDTQYF
J: TRBJ2-3
V: TRBV29-1

CDR3: CASGPSSNEQYF
J: TRBJ2-7
V: TRBV12-5

CDR3: CASSLSARSTPIYNEQFF
J: TRBJ2-1
V: TRBV7-9

CDR3: CASSGTGGLSGANVLTF
J: TRBJ2-6
V: TRBV5-1

CDR3: CASSRGKGPATYEQYF
J: TRBJ2-7
V: TRBV25-1

CDR3: CASSFRRDEQFF
J: TRBJ2-1
V: TRBV19

CDR3: CASSDRGGESREQFF
J: TRBJ2-1
V: TRBV6-4

CDR3: CASSTPRGIYGYTF
J: TRBJ1-2
V: TRBV4-1

CDR3: CASSSRTDYSNQPQHF
J: TRBJ1-5
V: TRBV6-6

CDR3: CASSLLTGSLQETQYF
J: TRBJ2-5
V: TRBV11-2